A selection of T cell receptor beta chains follows, all from one sample in a study of blood T cells in healthy people across ages. MiXCR was run by TCRdb on the 5' RACE reads, yielding one entry per CDR3 protein. The top ten clones hold about 2.1% of a sample with over 1,500,000 distinct CDR3 sequences, just under 50% of them seen once. The sample consisted of blood. These receptors all come from a woman in her 40s in good health. The CDR3 runs from the conserved cysteine through the conserved F or W. Fields, in order: J gene, D gene, V gene, clone size, CDR3 DNA, CDR3 protein. A D gene is named only where the DNA matches it firmly. Rows give clone size only sometimes, using once, few, many, or a class for an expanded clone.

TRBJ2-1,.,TRBV15,.,TGTGCCACCACCCAGGGGGGGTACAATGAGCAGTTCTTC,CATTQGGYNEQFF
TRBJ2-1,TRBD2,TRBV4-3,.,TGCGCCAGCAGCCAAGATAGGCGGGGGGGCCGACTATACAATGAGCAGTTCTTC,CASSQDRRGGRLYNEQFF
TRBJ2-3,TRBD2,TRBV9,few,TGTGCCAGCAGGGGACTAGCGGGGGGCCTCACAGATACGCAGTATTTT,CASRGLAGGLTDTQYF
TRBJ1-1,.,TRBV6-2/TRBV6-3,.,TGTGCCAGCAGCCCACGTCGTGACTGGAACACTGAAGCTTTCTTT,CASSPRRDWNTEAFF
TRBJ2-5,.,TRBV6-6,.,TGTGCCAGCAGTTTTGGTGGACAGCCTCAAGAGACCCAGTACTTC,CASSFGGQPQETQYF
TRBJ2-4,TRBD2,TRBV11-2,.,TGTGCCAGCAGCTTAGTGGTCCTAGCGGGGGGGCCTGAGTCCAAAAACATTCAGTACTTC,CASSLVVLAGGPESKNIQYF
TRBJ2-3,TRBD1,TRBV6-1,.,TGTGCCAGCAGTGAATTCCGGGACAGGCTTGTAGATACGCAGTATTTT,CASSEFRDRLVDTQYF
TRBJ2-1,.,TRBV28,few,TGTGCCAGCAGCATTGAAGGGGAGAAAGACAATGAGCAGTTCTTC,CASSIEGEKDNEQFF
TRBJ2-7,.,TRBV9,.,TGTGCCAGCAGCGTAGGGGGACCGGGGATCGAGCAGTACTTC,CASSVGGPGIEQYF
TRBJ2-3,TRBD2,TRBV6-5,few,TGTGCCAGCAGCTCCGGGACTAGGAGTACAGATACGCAGTATTTT,CASSSGTRSTDTQYF
TRBJ2-5,.,TRBV12-3/TRBV12-4,.,TGTGCCAGCAGTTTTAAGGGTAGACCCAAGCCGGGGGGCGAGGAGACCCAGTACTTC,CASSFKGRPKPGGEETQYF
TRBJ2-5,TRBD1,TRBV7-3,few,TGTGCCAGCAGCCCGGGACAGGCTCCCCAAGAGACCCAGTACTTC,CASSPGQAPQETQYF
TRBJ2-1,TRBD1,TRBV6-1,.,TGTGCCAGCAAATGGCAGGGGGCAAGGGATGAGCAGTTCTTC,CASKWQGARDEQFF
TRBJ2-2,TRBD1,TRBV6-1,.,TGTGCCAGCCGGACAGGAACGAACACCGGGGAGCTGTTTTTT,CASRTGTNTGELFF
TRBJ2-7,.,TRBV11-2,.,TGTGCCAGCAGCCCTTTCGCGGGGCCCTACTACGAGCAGTACTTC,CASSPFAGPYYEQYF